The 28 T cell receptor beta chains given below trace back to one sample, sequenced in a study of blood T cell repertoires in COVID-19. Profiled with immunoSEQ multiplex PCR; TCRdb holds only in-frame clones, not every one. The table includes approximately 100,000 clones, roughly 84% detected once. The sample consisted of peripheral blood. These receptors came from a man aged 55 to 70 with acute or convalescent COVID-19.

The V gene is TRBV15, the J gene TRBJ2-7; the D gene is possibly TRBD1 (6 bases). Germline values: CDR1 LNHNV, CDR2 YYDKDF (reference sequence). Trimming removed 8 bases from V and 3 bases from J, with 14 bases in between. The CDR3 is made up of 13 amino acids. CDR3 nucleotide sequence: TGTGCCACCTCTCGAACAGGGAACTACGAGCAGTACTTC. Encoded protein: CATSRTGNYEQYF.

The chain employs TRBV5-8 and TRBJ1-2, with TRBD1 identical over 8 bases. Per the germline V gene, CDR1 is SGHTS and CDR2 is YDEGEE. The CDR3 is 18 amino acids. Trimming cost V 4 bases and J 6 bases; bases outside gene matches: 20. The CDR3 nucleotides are TGTGCCAGCAGCCCGGGAGCCTATCTAGACAGGGGAATAGATGGCTACACCTTC. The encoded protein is CASSPGAYLDRGIDGYTF.

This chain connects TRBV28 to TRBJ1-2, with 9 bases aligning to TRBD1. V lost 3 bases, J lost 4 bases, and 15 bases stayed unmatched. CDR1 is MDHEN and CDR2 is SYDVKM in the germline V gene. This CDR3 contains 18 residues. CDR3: CASSLFPFWGTGTYGYTF. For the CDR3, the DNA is TGTGCCAGCAGTTTGTTTCCGTTTTGGGGGACAGGGACCTATGGCTACACCTTC.

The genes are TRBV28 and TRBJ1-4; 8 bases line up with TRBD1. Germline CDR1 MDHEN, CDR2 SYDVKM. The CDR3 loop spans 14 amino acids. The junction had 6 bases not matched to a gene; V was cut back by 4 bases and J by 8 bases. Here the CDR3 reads CASSSTDRVEKLFF. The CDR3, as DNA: TGTGCCAGCAGTTCAACGGACAGGGTAGAAAAACTGTTTTTT.

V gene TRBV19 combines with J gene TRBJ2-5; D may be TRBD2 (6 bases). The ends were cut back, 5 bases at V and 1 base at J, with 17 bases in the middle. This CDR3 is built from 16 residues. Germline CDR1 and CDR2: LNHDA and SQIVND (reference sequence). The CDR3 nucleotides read TGTGCCAGTAGTGGGATTGGGCGGGGACGCCAAGAGACCCAGTACTTC. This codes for CASSGIGRGRQETQYF.

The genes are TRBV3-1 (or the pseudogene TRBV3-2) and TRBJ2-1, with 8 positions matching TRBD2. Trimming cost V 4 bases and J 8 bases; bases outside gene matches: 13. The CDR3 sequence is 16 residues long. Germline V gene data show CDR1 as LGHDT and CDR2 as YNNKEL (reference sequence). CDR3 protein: CASSLPRGGLYDEQFF. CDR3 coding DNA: TGTGCCAGCAGCCTGCCTCGGGGGGGCCTATACGATGAGCAGTTCTTC.

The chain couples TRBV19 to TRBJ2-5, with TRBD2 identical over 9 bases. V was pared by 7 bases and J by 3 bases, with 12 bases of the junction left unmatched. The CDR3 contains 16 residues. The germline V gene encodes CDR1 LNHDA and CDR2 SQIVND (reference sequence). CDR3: CASTSPRRGGEETQYF. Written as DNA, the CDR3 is TGTGCCAGTACCTCACCCCGGCGGGGGGGAGAAGAGACCCAGTACTTC.

CDR3 bases: TGTGCCAGCAGCTTACAGGGACAGGGAAATTCACCCCTCCACTTT. Its translation: CASSLQGQGNSPLHF. The chain uses TRBV7-2 and TRBJ1-6, with TRBD1 identical over 9 bases. The CDR3 extends over 15 amino acids. Trimming removed 2 bases from V and 7 bases from J; junction bases left unmatched: 3. Germline-derived CDR1 and CDR2 are SGHTA and FQGNSA.

The CDR3 DNA follows: TGTGCCAGCAAAGACAGGGGTGTGCAGCCCCAGCATTTT. It specifies CASKDRGVQPQHF. The J gene is TRBJ1-5, the V gene TRBV28, with 8 bases fitting TRBD1. The CDR3 runs 13 residues. CDR1 is MDHEN and CDR2 is SYDVKM in the germline V gene. V gave up 7 bases and J gave up 7 bases; unmatched junction bases: 6.

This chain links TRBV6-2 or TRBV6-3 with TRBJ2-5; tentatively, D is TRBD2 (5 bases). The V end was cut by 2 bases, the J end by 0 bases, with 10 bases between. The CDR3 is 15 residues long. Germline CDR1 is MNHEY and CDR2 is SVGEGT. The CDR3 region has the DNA TGTGCCAGCAGTTACGGAGGCGGCTACCAAGAGACCCAGTACTTC. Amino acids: CASSYGGGYQETQYF.

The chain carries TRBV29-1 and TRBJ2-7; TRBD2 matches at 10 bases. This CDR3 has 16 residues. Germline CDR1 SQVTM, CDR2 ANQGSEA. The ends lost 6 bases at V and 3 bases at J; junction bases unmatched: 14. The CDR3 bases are TGCAGCGTCCAAGGGACAGCGGGGGGGCCGGTCTACGAGCAGTACTTC. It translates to CSVQGTAGGPVYEQYF.

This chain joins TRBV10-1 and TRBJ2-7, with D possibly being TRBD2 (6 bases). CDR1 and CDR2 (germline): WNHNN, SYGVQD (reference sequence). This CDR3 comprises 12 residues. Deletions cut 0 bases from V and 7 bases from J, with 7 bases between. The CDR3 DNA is TGCGCCAGCAGTGAGTCCGGGAGTGAGCAGTACGTC. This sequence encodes CASSESGSEQYV.

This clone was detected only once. The DNA for the CDR3 is TGTGCCAGCAGCAGTGGACAGGGGGGCGTTAGGGCTGGCTACACCTTC. It encodes CASSSGQGGVRAGYTF. V and J are TRBV21-1 and TRBJ1-2; the tabulated D call, TRBD1, remains unverified against the DNA. TRBV21-1 is designated a pseudogene. The CDR3 has 16 amino acids.

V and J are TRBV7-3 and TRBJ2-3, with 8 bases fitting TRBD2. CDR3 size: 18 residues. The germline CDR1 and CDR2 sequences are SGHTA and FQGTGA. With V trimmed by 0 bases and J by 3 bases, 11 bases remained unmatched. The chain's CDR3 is CASSLTPGAGGGTDTQYF. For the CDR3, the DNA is TGTGCCAGCAGCTTAACACCCGGGGCGGGGGGTGGAACAGATACGCAGTATTTT. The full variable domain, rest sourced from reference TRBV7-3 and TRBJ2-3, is GAGVSQTPSNKVTEKGKYVELRCDPISGHTALYWYRQSLGQGPEFLIYFQGTGAADDSGLPNDRFFAVRPEGSVSTLKIQRTERGDSAVYLCASSLTPGAGGGTDTQYFGPGTRLTVL.

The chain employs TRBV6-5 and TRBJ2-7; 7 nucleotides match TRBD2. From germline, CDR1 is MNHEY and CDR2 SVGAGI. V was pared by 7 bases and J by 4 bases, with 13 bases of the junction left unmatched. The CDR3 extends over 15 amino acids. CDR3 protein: CASKPFGGGDYEQYF. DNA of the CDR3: TGTGCCAGCAAACCCTTTGGCGGGGGAGATTACGAGCAGTACTTC.

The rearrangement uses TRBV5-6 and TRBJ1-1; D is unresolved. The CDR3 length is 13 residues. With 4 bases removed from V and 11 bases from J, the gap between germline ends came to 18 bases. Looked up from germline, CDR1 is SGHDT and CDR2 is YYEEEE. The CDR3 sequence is CASSKDRNRVAFF. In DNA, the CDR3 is TGTGCCAGCAGCAAGGATCGGAACCGGGTGGCTTTCTTT. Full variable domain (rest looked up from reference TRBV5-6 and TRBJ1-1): DAGVTQSPTHLIKTRGQQVTLRCSPKSGHDTVSWYQQALGQGPQFIFQYYEEEERQRGNFPDRFSGHQFPNYSSELNVNALLLGDSALYLCASSKDRNRVAFFGQGTRLTVV.

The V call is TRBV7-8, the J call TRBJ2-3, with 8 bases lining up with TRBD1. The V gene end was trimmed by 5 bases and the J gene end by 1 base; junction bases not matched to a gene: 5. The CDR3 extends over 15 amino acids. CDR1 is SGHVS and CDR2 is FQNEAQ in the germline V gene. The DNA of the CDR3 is TGTGCCAGCAGCGTCGGACAGGGACGCACAGATACGCAGTATTTT. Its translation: CASSVGQGRTDTQYF.

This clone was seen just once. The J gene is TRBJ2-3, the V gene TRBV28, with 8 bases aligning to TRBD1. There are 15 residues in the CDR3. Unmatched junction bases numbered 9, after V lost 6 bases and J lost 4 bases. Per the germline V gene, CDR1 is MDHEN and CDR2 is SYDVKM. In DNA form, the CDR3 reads TGTGCCAGCAGCCTGCAGGGGGCTAGGGCAGATACGCAGTATTTT. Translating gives CASSLQGARADTQYF.

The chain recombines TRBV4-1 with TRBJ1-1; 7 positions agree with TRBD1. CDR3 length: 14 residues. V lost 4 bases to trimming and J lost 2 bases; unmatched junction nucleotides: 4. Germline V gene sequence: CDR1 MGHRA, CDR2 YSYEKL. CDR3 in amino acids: CASSLGQLNTEAFF. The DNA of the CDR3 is TGCGCCAGCAGCCTGGGACAGTTAAACACTGAAGCTTTCTTT.

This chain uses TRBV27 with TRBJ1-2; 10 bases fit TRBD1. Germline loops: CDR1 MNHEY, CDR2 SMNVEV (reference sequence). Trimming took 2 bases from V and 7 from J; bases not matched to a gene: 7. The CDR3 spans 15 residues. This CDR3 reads CASSLVGQGSAGYTF. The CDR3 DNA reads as TGTGCCAGCAGTTTAGTGGGACAGGGGTCGGCTGGCTACACCTTC.

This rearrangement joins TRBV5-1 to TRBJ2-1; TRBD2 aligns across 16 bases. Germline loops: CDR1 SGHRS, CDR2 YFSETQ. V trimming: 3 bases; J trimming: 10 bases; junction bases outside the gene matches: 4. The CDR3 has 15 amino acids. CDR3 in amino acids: CASSWGLAGGNEQFF. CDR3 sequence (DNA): TGCGCCAGCAGCTGGGGACTAGCGGGGGGGAACGAGCAGTTCTTC.

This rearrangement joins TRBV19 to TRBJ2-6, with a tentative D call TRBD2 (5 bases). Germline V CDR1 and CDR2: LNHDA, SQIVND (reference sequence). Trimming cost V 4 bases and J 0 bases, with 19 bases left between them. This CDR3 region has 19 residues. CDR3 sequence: CASSTGRAVLPSGANVLTF. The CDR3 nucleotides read TGTGCCAGTAGTACAGGTAGAGCGGTCCTTCCCTCTGGGGCCAACGTCCTGACTTTC.

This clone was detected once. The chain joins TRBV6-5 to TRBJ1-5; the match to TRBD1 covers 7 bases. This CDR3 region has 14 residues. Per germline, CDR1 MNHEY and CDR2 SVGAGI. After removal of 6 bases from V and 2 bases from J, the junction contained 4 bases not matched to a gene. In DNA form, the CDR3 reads TGTGCCAGCAGGACAGGGACGGGCAATCAGCCCCAGCATTTT. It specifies CASRTGTGNQPQHF.

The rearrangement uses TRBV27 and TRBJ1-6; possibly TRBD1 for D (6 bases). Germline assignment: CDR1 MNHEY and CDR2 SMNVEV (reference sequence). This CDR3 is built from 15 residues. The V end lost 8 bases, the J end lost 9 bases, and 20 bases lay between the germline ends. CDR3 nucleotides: TGTGCCAGCGGGTTGGGGCAGGGGTTTCGTTCACCCCTCCACTTT. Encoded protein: CASGLGQGFRSPLHF.

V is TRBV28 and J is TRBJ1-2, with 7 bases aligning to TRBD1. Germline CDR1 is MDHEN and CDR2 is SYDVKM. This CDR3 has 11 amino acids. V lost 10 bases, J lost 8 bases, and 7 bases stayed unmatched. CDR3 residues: CAIRQGLGYTF. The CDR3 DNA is TGTGCCATCCGACAGGGACTGGGCTACACCTTC.

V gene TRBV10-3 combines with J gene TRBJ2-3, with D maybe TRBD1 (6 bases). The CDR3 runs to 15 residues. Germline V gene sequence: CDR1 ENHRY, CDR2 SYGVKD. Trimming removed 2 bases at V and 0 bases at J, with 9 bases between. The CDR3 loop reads CAISEGQISTDTQYF. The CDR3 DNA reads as TGTGCCATCAGTGAGGGACAGATTAGCACAGATACGCAGTATTTT.

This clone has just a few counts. CDR3 region: CASSQPTGENQPQHF. In DNA form, the CDR3 reads TGCGCCAGCAGCCAACCGACAGGGGAAAATCAGCCCCAGCATTTT. The rearrangement links TRBV4-1 to TRBJ1-5; 8 bases map to TRBD1. The germline V gene has CDR1 MGHRA and CDR2 YSYEKL. The CDR3 length is 15 residues. V shed 2 bases, J shed 4 bases, and the junction held 4 bases outside the gene matches.

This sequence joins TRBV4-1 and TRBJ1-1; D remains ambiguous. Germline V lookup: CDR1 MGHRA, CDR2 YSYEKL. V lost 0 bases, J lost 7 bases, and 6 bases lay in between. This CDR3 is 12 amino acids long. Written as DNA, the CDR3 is TGCGCCAGCAGCCAAGATCGTTATGAAGCTTTCTTT. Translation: CASSQDRYEAFF.